Sequencing of this TCR beta chain was carried out in a study of PD-1 blockade in mismatch repair-deficient tumors. Time point reported: roughly ten-day in vitro stimulation with candidate neoantigen peptide 6. From germline, CDR1 is SGHNT and CDR2 YENEEA. Trimming cost V 2 bases and J 3 bases; bases outside gene matches: 22. The CDR3 covers 20 residues. With regard to this clone: The target antigen is unknown.

The repertoire was sequenced with immunoSEQ multiplex PCR; TCRdb's copy has only in-frame clones and lacks some. The sample lists about 14,000 clones; about 85% were seen once. J is TRBJ2-7 and V is TRBV11-3, with TRBD2 matching 7 bases. Sample: cells cultured in vitro, taken from a patient treated with pembrolizumab. This TCR was sampled from an adult with mismatch repair-deficient cancer. The DNA of the CDR3 is TGTGCCAGCAGCTTAACCGTGGCTTTTGCTAGCGGAGGAGGGGTCTACGAGCAGTACTTC. Amino acids: CASSLTVAFASGGGVYEQYF.